This T cell receptor beta chain appears in the sequencing data of a study of T cell responses to AZD1222 COVID-19 vaccine. Points from the study as a whole: Regions left unmutated in variants are reportedly the target of nearly half of spike-specific TCRs. It was only after the peak T cell response that any repertoires were sampled. Clonal diversity was possibly underestimated; the donors were predominantly white British and more often female.

Concerning this clone: The antigen remains undetermined.

Only in-frame clones appear in the TCRdb table, and some are missing; sequencing was by immunoSEQ multiplex PCR. The sample includes 85,000 to 90,000 clones, around nine tenths of them seen just once. This CDR3 region has 17 residues. Germline CDR1 reads LGHNA; CDR2 reads YNFKEQ. V was pared by 0 bases and J by 3 bases, with 15 bases between. The source material was peripheral blood, sampled on day 0 of AZD1222 vaccination. The rearrangement uses TRBV4-2 and TRBJ1-3; D unresolved. The TCR sequence derives from an adult in good health. CDR3 sequence: CASSQDELRSLGNTIYF. The CDR3 DNA follows: TGTGCCAGCAGCCAAGACGAGTTAAGAAGTCTTGGAAACACCATATATTTT.